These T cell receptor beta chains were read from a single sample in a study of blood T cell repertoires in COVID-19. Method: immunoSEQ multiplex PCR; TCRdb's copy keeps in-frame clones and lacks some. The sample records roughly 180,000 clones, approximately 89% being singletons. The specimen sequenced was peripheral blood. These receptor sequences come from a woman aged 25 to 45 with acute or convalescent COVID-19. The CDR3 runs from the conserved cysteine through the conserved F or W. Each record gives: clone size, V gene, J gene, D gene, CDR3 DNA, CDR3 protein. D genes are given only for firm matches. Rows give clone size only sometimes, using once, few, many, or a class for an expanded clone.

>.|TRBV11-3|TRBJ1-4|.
TGTGCCAGCAGCTTGACAGGTGAAAAACTGTTTTTT
CASSLTGEKLFF
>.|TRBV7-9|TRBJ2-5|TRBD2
TGTGCCAGCAGCCAAGGGACTAGCGGGAAGACCCAGTACTTC
CASSQGTSGKTQYF
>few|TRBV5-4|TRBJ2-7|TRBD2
TGTGCCAGCAGTCCCGACTTCCAGCGGGAGAGCGAGCAGTACTTC
CASSPDFQRESEQYF
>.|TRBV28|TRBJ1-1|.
TGTGCCAGCAGTTTAATAGGGGAGGGTTATGAAGCTTTCTTT
CASSLIGEGYEAFF
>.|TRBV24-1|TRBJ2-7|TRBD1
TGTGCCACCAGTGATTCAAGGGGACAGGGCTACGAGCAGTACTTC
CATSDSRGQGYEQYF
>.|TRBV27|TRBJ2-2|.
TGTGCCAGCAGTTCAAACACCGGGGAGCTGTTTTTT
CASSSNTGELFF
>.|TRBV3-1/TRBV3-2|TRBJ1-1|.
TGTGCCAGCAGCGAATCCGGGACATTCACTGAAGCTTTCTTT
CASSESGTFTEAFF
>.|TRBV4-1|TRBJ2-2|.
TGCGCCAGCAGCCATCCTCCGGGCGGCGGGGTGGGGGAGCTGTTTTTT
CASSHPPGGGVGELFF
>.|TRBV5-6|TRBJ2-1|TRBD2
TGTGCCAGCAGCTTGGAGGGCGGGAGGCGCGCTCGTCACATCTTC
CASSLEGGRRARHIF
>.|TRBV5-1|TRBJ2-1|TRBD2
TGCGCCAGCAGCTTGGGGACTAGCTACAATGAGCAGTTCTTC
CASSLGTSYNEQFF
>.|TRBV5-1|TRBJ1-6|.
TGCGCCAGCAGCTTAGGCCTCAGGGATGACTATTCACCCCTCCACTTT
CASSLGLRDDYSPLHF
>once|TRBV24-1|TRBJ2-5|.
TGTGCCACCAGTGCGGGGGAGACCCAGTACTTC
CATSAGETQYF
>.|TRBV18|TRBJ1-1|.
TGTGCCAGCTCAGGGCTATTGAACACTGAAGCTTTCTTT
CASSGLLNTEAFF
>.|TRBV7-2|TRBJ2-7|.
TGTGCCAGCAGCCCCGGTCTGCGGGGCTCCTACGAGCAGTACTTC
CASSPGLRGSYEQYF
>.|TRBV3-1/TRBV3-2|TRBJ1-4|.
TGTGCCAGCAGCCTCAGGGTTCGGGAAAAACTGTTTTTT
CASSLRVREKLFF
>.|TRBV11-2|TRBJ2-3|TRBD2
TGTGCCAGCAGCTCCCCTCTCGGGAGGACTAGCACAGATACGCAGTATTTT
CASSSPLGRTSTDTQYF
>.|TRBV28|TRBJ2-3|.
TGTGCCAGCAGTTTCCGACACGATACGCAGTATTTT
CASSFRHDTQYF
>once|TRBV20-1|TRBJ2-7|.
TGCAGTGCTAGAGTTGAGAACGAGCAGTACTTC
CSARVENEQYF
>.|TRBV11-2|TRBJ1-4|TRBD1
TGTGCCAGCACCGCTTCCCCAGGGACAGTTTTTGAAAAACTGTTTTTT
CASTASPGTVFEKLFF
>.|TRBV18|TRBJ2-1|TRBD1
TGTGCCAGCTCACCACCGGACAGGTATGAGCAGTTCTTC
CASSPPDRYEQFF
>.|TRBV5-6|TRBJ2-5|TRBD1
TGTGCCAGCAGCCCCAGGGGGAGTAGTGAGACCCAGTACTTC
CASSPRGSSETQYF
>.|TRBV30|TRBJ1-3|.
TGTGCCGGCGATGCGGCTGTAGGAAACACCATATATTTT
CAGDAAVGNTIYF
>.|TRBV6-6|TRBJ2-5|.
TGTGCCAGCAGTTACGGGGGGAGTAGTCGACAAGAGACCCAGTACTTC
CASSYGGSSRQETQYF
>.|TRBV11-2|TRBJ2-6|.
TGTGCCAGCAGTTTAGGGGCCCTCTCTGGGGCCAACGTCCTGACTTTC
CASSLGALSGANVLTF
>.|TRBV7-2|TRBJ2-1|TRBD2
TGTGCCAGCAGTTGGACTAGCGGGAGTGGTGTGGGGTTCTTC
CASSWTSGSGVGFF
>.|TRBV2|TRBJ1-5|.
TGTGCCAGCAAGTCAGGGTTAAATCAGCCCCAGCATTTT
CASKSGLNQPQHF
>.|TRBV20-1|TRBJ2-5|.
TGCAGTGCCGGTTCCCAAGAGACCCAGTACTTC
CSAGSQETQYF
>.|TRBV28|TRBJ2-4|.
TGTGCCAGCAAAGGGAAAGGACAGAGTCCTGTGGTTAGGGAAAACATTCAGTACTTC
CASKGKGQSPVVRENIQYF
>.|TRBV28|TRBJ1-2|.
TGTGCCAGCAGTTTTAGCTGGGGCTACACCTTC
CASSFSWGYTF
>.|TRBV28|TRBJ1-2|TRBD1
TGTGCCAGCAAAGTTCGACAGGGGGCCTCTGGCTACACCTTC
CASKVRQGASGYTF